This TCR beta chain emerged from a study of cytomegalovirus exposure and HLA in healthy donors. Study-wide findings and caveats: Researchers reported in a later analysis that a missense DCLRE1C variant was tied to TCR beta V- and J-gene trimming. A few chains tied to CMV proved CMV antigen-specific in vitro. Reports described diagnosis of cytomegalovirus status by the classifier as highly specific and sensitive.

The PCR contained 60 Vbeta and 13 Jbeta primers. TCRdb's table, derived via immunoSEQ multiplex PCR, lists solely in-frame clones and lacks some. The sample includes about 97,000 clones, around 80% of them seen just once. Germline-derived CDR1 and CDR2 are MNHNS and SASEGT. The J segment lost 4 bases and the V segment lost 7 bases, leaving 7 bases of the junction unmatched. There are 13 residues in the CDR3. As for this clone: Its antigen is not known.

This clonotype was obtained from a man between 40 and 49 years old in good health and CMV-seropositive. The V call is TRBV6-1, the J call TRBJ2-7, with 7 nucleotides matching TRBD2. Sequencing used PBMCs. The CDR3 here is CASIPTGRYEQYF. CDR3 DNA: TGTGCCAGCATCCCCACCGGGAGGTACGAGCAGTACTTC.